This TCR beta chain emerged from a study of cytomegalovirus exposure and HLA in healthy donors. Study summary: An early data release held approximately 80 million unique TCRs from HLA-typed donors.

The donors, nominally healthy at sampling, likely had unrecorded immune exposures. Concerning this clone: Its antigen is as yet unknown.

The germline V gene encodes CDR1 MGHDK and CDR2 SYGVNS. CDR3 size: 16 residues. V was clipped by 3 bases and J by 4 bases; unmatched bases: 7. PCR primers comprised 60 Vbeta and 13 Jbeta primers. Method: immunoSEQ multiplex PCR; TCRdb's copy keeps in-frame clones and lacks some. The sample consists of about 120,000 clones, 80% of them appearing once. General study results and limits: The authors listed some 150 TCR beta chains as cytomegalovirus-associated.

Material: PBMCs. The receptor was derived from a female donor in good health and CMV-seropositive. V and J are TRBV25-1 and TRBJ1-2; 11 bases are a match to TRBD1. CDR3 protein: CASSDWTGGFSYGYTF. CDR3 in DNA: TGTGCCAGCAGTGATTGGACAGGGGGCTTTTCCTATGGCTACACCTTC.